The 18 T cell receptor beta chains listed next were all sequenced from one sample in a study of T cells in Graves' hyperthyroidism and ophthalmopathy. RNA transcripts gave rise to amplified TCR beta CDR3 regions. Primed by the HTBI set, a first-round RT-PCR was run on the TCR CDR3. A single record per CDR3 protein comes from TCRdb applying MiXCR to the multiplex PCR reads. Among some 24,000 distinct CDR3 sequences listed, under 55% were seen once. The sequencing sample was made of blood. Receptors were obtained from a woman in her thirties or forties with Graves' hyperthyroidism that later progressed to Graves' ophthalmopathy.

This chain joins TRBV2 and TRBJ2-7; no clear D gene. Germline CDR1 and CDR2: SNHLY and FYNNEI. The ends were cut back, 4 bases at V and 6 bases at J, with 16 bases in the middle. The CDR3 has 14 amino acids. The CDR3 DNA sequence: TGTGCCAGCAGTGTTTTGGTGCTCTCGTGCGAGCAGTACTTC. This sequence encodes CASSVLVLSCEQYF.

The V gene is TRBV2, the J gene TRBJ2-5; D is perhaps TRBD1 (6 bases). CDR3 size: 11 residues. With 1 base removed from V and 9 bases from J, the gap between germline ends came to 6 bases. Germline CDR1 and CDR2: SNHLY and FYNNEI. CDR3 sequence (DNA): TGTGCCAGCAGTGAAGACAGGGCCCAGTACTTC. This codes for CASSEDRAQYF.

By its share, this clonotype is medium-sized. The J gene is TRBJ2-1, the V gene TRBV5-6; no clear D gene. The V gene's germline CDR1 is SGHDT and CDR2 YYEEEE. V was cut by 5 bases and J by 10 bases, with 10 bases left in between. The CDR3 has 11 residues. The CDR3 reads CASRTLSEQFF. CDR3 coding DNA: TGTGCCAGCAGAACCTTGAGCGAGCAGTTCTTC.

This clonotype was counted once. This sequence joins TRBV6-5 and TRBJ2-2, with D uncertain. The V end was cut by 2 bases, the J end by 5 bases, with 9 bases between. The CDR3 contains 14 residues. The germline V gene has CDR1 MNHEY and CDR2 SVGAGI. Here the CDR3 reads CASSYDGETGELFF. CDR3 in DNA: TGTGCCAGCAGTTACGATGGCGAGACCGGGGAGCTGTTTTTT.

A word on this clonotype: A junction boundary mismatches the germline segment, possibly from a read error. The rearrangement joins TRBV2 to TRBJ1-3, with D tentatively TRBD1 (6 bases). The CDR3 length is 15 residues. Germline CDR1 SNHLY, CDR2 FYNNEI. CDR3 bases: TGTGCCAGCATTGAAGGGACAAGCTCTGGAAACACCATATATTTT. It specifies CASIEGTSSGNTIYF.

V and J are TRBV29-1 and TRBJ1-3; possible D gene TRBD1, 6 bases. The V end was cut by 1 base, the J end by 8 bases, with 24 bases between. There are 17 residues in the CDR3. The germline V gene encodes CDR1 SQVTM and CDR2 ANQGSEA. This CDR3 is CSVEATPGTGQTDTIYF. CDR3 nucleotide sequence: TGCAGCGTTGAAGCCACTCCGGGTACAGGGCAGACGGACACCATATATTTT.

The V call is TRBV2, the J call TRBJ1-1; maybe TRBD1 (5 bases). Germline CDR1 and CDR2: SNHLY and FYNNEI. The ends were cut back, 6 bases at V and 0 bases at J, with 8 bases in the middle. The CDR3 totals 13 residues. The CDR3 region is CASRDNLNTEAFF. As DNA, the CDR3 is TGTGCCAGCAGGGACAATCTGAACACTGAAGCTTTCTTT.

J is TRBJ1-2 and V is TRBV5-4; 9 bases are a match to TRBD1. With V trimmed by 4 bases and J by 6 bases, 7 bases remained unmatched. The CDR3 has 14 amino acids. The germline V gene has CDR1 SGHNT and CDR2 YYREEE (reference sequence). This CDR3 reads CASSPGDREDGYTF. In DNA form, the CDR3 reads TGTGCCAGCAGCCCCGGGGACAGGGAGGATGGCTACACCTTC.

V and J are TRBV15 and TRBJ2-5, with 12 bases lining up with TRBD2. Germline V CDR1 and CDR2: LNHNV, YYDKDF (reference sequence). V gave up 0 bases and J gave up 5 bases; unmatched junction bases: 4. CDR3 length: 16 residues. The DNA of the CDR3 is TGTGCCACCAGCAGAGATTGGACTAGCGGGATGGAGACCCAGTACTTC. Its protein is CATSRDWTSGMETQYF.

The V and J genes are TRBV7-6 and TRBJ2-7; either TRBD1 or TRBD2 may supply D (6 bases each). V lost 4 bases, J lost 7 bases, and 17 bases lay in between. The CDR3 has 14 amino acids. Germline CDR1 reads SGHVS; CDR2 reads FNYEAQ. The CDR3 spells CASSYAGGTGEQYF. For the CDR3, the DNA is TGTGCCAGCAGCTACGCCGGGGGCACGGGGGAGCAGTACTTC.

The CDR3 DNA reads as TGTGCCATCAGCCTAGGGAGTGGACAGGGGGCTTTGGCCCCAAGGTCACCCCTCCACTTT. Translated, it gives CAISLGSGQGALAPRSPLHF. The chain has TRBV10-3 and TRBJ1-6; 11 positions agree with TRBD1. The CDR3 extends over 20 amino acids. The germline V gene encodes CDR1 ENHRY and CDR2 SYGVKD. V lost 6 bases and J lost 10; bases outside the gene matches: 23.

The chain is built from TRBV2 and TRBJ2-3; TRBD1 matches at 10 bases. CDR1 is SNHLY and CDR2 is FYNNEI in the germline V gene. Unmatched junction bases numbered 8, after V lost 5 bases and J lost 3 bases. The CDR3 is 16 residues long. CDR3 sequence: CASSNGPGQGTDTQYF. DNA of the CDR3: TGTGCCAGCAGTAACGGGCCGGGACAGGGGACAGATACGCAGTATTTT. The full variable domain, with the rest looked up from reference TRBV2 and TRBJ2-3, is EPEVTQTPSHQVTQMGQEVILRCVPISNHLYFYWYRQILGQKVEFLVSFYNNEISEKSEIFDDQFSVERPDGSNFTLKIRSTKLEDSAMYFCASSNGPGQGTDTQYFGPGTRLTVL.

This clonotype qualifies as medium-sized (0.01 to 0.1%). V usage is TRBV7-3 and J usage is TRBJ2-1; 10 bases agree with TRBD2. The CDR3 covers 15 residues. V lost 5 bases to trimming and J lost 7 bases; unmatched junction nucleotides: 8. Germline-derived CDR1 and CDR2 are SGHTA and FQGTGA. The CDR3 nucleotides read TGTGCCAGCAGCCCTGGACTAGCGGAATTAAATGAGCAGTTCTTC. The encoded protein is CASSPGLAELNEQFF.

This chain's CDR3 is CASSARVGGLNEQFF. CDR3 DNA sequence: TGTGCCAGCAGCGCCAGGGTCGGGGGGTTAAATGAGCAGTTCTTC. The chain joins TRBV7-9 to TRBJ2-1, with 7 bases that match TRBD2. With V trimmed by 5 bases and J by 7 bases, 11 bases remained unmatched. CDR1 and CDR2 (germline): SEHNR, FQNEAQ (reference sequence). This CDR3 contains 15 residues.

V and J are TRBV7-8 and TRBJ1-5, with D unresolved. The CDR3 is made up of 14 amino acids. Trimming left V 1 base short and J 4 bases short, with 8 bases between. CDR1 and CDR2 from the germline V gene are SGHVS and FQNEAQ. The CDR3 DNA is TGTGCCAGCAGCTTAGTCAGCGCTAATCAGCCCCAGCATTTT. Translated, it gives CASSLVSANQPQHF. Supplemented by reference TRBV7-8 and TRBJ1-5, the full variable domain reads GAGVSQSPRYKVAKRGQDVALRCDPISGHVSLFWYQQALGQGPEFLTYFQNEAQLDKSGLPSDRFFAERPEGSVSTLKIQRTQQEDSAVYLCASSLVSANQPQHFGDGTRLSIL.

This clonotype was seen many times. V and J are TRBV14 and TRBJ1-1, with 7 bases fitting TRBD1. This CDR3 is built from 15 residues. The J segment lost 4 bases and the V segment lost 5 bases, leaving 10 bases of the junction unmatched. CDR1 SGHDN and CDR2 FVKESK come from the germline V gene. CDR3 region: CASSDPGGGSTEAFF. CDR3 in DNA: TGTGCCAGCAGCGACCCAGGGGGTGGAAGCACTGAAGCTTTCTTT.

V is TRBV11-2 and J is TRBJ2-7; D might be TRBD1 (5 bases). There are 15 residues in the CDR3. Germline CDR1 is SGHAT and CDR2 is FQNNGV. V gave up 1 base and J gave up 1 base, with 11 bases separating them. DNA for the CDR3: TGTGCCAGCAGCTTAGCGCAGGGTATATCCTACGAGCAGTACTTC. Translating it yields CASSLAQGISYEQYF.

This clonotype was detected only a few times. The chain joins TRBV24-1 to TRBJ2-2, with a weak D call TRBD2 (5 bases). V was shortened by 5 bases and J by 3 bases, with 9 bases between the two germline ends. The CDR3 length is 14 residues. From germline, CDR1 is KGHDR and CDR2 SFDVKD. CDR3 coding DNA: TGTGCCACCAGTGCGGCGAGGGACACCGGGGAGCTGTTTTTT. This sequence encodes CATSAARDTGELFF.